This TCR beta chain was retrieved from a study of T-cell memory formation after mild COVID-19. CDR1 is SGDLS, CDR2 YYNGEE, per germline. V shed 3 bases and J 0 bases; nucleotides not matched to a gene: 6. The CDR3 length is 16 residues. TCRdb fed the 5' RACE reads into MiXCR, producing one record per CDR3 protein. The table shows 350,000 to 450,000 distinct CDR3 sequences, with roughly 24% occurring only once. Points from the study as a whole: Pre-infection memory contained some responding clones, which suggested that cross-reactive memory had joined. Proof of SARS-CoV-2 specificity was absent for the second-wave clones that crested on day 37. Chiefly within CM and EM were the contracting CD4+ clones; CD8+ ones were within EMRA.

This clonotype has ten or more counts. The antigen is unknown. The chain joins TRBV9 to TRBJ2-3; 8 positions agree with TRBD2. The sequencing input was PBMCs or a T cell subset sorted from them (not recorded which). This TCR was sampled from an adult woman who had mild COVID-19 (a few samples of this study predate the infection). Cell type and time point are not known. DNA for the CDR3: TGTGCCAGCAGCGCTTTAGCGGGGATGAGCACAGATACGCAGTATTTT. It yields the protein CASSALAGMSTDTQYF. Looking up the rest from reference TRBV9 and TRBJ2-3 gives the full variable domain: DSGVTQTPKHLITATGQRVTLRCSPRSGDLSVYWYQQSLDQGLQFLIQYYNGEERAKGNILERFSAQQFPDLHSELNLSSLELGDSALYFCASSALAGMSTDTQYFGPGTRLTVL.